What follows are 27 T cell receptor beta chains derived from one specimen sequenced in a study of blood T cell repertoires in COVID-19. The method was immunoSEQ multiplex PCR; TCRdb's version includes in-frame clones alone and lacks a portion of them. Among approximately 220,000 clones, around 88% were seen once, and the ten largest hold about 4%. Sequencing used PBMCs or T cells enriched from blood (not recorded which). The receptors shown here come from a woman younger than 45 who had been exposed to COVID-19.

V is TRBV15 and J is TRBJ2-7; no definite D call. V was shortened by 0 bases and J by 2 bases, with 8 bases between the two germline ends. Germline V gene data show CDR1 as LNHNV and CDR2 as YYDKDF (reference sequence). The CDR3 is made up of 14 amino acids. The CDR3 spells CATSRDLVAYEQYF. CDR3 bases: TGTGCCACCAGCAGAGATCTAGTAGCCTACGAGCAGTACTTC.

V is TRBV6-1 and J is TRBJ1-2, with D possibly being TRBD1 (6 bases). The CDR3 has 13 residues. Germline V lookup: CDR1 MNHNS, CDR2 SASEGT. V gave up 4 bases and J gave up 4 bases, with 10 bases separating them. CDR3 bases: TGTGCCAGCAGTGGACAGGAGATCTATGGCTACACCTTC. As protein: CASSGQEIYGYTF.

V is TRBV15 and J is TRBJ2-3; D is perhaps TRBD2 (5 bases). Germline loops: CDR1 LNHNV, CDR2 YYDKDF (reference sequence). V was shortened by 7 bases and J by 4 bases, with 15 bases between the two germline ends. This CDR3 has 14 residues. The CDR3 DNA follows: TGTGCCACCACCCTAGAACGGGGTCCAGATACGCAGTATTTT. Its protein product is CATTLERGPDTQYF.

The chain has TRBV14 and TRBJ2-5; TRBD2 might be the D (5 bases). The V and J ends lost 4 bases and 4 bases respectively, with 22 bases between them. Germline CDR1 and CDR2: SGHDN and FVKESK. The CDR3 totals 17 residues. CDR3 in DNA: TGTGCCAGCAGCCCTCACCTACCCCCCCGAGGGTCAGAGACCCAGTACTTC. It encodes CASSPHLPPRGSETQYF.

This clone was recorded only once. The chain couples TRBV7-9 to TRBJ1-1, with a tentative D call TRBD1 (6 bases). V was clipped by 1 base and J by 11 bases, with 11 bases between them. The CDR3 covers 12 residues. Germline CDR1 reads SEHNR; CDR2 reads FQNEAQ (reference sequence). The CDR3 DNA is TGTGCCAGCAGCTTAGAAGACAGGAAGGCTTTCTTT. Translated: CASSLEDRKAFF.

V and J are TRBV6-2 or TRBV6-3 and TRBJ1-2, with D tentatively TRBD1 (6 bases). This CDR3 comprises 16 residues. Germline V lookup: CDR1 MNHEY, CDR2 SVGEGT. Trimming stripped 4 bases from V and 6 bases from J, with 21 bases between. The CDR3 DNA sequence: TGTGCCAGCAGTTTCTGGACAGCCCCACGAGGGGATGGCTACACCTTC. The encoded protein is CASSFWTAPRGDGYTF.

The gene calls are TRBV27 and TRBJ1-5, with TRBD1 identical over 10 bases. Germline V CDR1 and CDR2: MNHEY, SMNVEV (reference sequence). V lost 5 bases and J lost 2; bases outside the gene matches: 9. The CDR3 is made up of 17 amino acids. The CDR3 DNA reads TGTGCCAGCAGTCGCACAACCGGGACAGGGGGCAATCAGCCCCAGCATTTT. This encodes CASSRTTGTGGNQPQHF.

This chain joins TRBV5-5 and TRBJ2-5; 7 bases align to TRBD2. The CDR3 length is 14 residues. J lost 2 bases, V lost 1 base, and 2 bases had no gene match. Germline V gene lookup returns CDR1 SGHKS and CDR2 YYEKEE (reference sequence). This chain's CDR3 is CASSLILAQETQYF. The CDR3 DNA follows: TGTGCCAGCAGCTTGATACTAGCGCAAGAGACCCAGTACTTC.

The chain has TRBV29-1 and TRBJ2-7; a weak D match, TRBD1 (6 bases). The CDR3 has 13 residues. V lost 5 bases and J lost 6, with 17 bases in between. CDR1 and CDR2 from the germline V gene are SQVTM and ANQGSEA. The CDR3, as DNA: TGCAGCGTTCAACAAAACAGGGAATCCGAGCAGTACTTC. This gives the protein CSVQQNRESEQYF.

This clone was found once. This sequence joins TRBV19 and TRBJ2-7; TRBD2 matches at 8 bases. Germline CDR1 LNHDA, CDR2 SQIVND (reference sequence). The CDR3 sequence is 15 residues long. The J segment lost 3 bases and the V segment lost 2 bases, leaving 6 bases of the junction unmatched. The CDR3 spells CASSIQPAGGYEQYF. The CDR3 DNA is TGTGCCAGTAGTATACAGCCCGCGGGGGGCTACGAGCAGTACTTC.

This sequence joins TRBV14 and TRBJ1-1; 9 bases are shared with TRBD1. Germline assignment: CDR1 SGHDN and CDR2 FVKESK. The length of the CDR3 is 14 residues. With V trimmed by 4 bases and J by 7 bases, 7 bases remained unmatched. The CDR3 protein is CASSPTGGWNEAFF. In DNA, the CDR3 is TGTGCCAGCAGCCCGACAGGGGGATGGAATGAAGCTTTCTTT. Combining the CDR3 with reference TRBV14 and TRBJ1-1 gives the whole variable domain EAGVTQFPSHSVIEKGQTVTLRCDPISGHDNLYWYRRVMGKEIKFLLHFVKESKQDESGMPNNRFLAERTGGTYSTLKVQPAELEDSGVYFCASSPTGGWNEAFFGQGTRLTVV.

This chain links TRBV18 with TRBJ1-1; D is unclear. Germline V gives CDR1 KGHSH, CDR2 LQKENI. With 4 bases removed from V and 6 bases from J, the gap between germline ends came to 12 bases. The CDR3 has 13 residues. The CDR3 DNA reads TGTGCCAGCTCACTCTTAGAGGGAGCTGAAGCTTTCTTT. Translation gives CASSLLEGAEAFF.

The rearrangement links TRBV5-1 to TRBJ1-1, with D possibly matching TRBD1 (5 bases). V lost 4 bases and J 1 base, leaving 14 bases between the germline ends. The CDR3 is made up of 15 amino acids. Per the germline V gene, CDR1 is SGHRS and CDR2 is YFSETQ. The CDR3 region has the DNA TGCGCCAGCAGCACAGACTCCGGGGGGAACACTGAAGCTTTCTTT. Protein sequence: CASSTDSGGNTEAFF.

This clone has only one observation. The CDR3 nucleotides are TGTGCCAGCAGCGTAGGGGACACGGGCTCTGGAAACACCATATATTTT. It yields the protein CASSVGDTGSGNTIYF. This chain links TRBV9 with TRBJ1-3; a possible D gene is TRBD1 (6 bases). Germline CDR1 reads SGDLS; CDR2 reads YYNGEE. Trimming stripped 0 bases from V and 0 bases from J, with 10 bases between. The CDR3 length is 16 residues.

The CDR3 sequence: CASSRGGRWQETQYF. The CDR3 coding sequence is TGTGCCAGCTCCCGCGGGGGTCGGTGGCAAGAGACCCAGTACTTC. The rearrangement uses TRBV27 and TRBJ2-5; 7 positions agree with TRBD2. CDR1 is MNHEY, CDR2 SMNVEV, per germline (reference sequence). CDR3 length: 15 amino acids. V dropped 8 bases and J dropped 2; count of bases not matched to a gene: 11.

The rearrangement links TRBV6-4 to TRBJ1-4, with TRBD1 matching 9 bases. This CDR3 spans 19 amino acids. Per germline, CDR1 MRHNA and CDR2 SNTAGT. V dropped 2 bases and J dropped 6; count of bases not matched to a gene: 16. The CDR3 is CASSDPWGGTGSRDEKLFF. The CDR3 DNA reads as TGTGCCAGCAGTGACCCCTGGGGCGGGACAGGGAGTAGGGATGAAAAACTGTTTTTT.

This clone was counted many times. The rearrangement uses TRBV20-1 and TRBJ1-1; D ambiguous. This CDR3 is built from 11 residues. CDR1 is DFQATT and CDR2 is SNEGSKA in the germline V gene (reference sequence). V dropped 3 bases and J dropped 4 bases, with 6 bases sitting between them. The CDR3 sequence: CSASRVTEAFF. The CDR3 nucleotides read TGCAGTGCTAGCCGGGTCACTGAAGCTTTCTTT.

As for this clone: This sample includes further DNA sequences coding for the same CDR3. The chain is built from TRBV5-1 and TRBJ1-2; 7 bases align to TRBD1. CDR3 length equals 13 residues. Per germline, CDR1 SGHRS and CDR2 YFSETQ. Unmatched junction bases numbered 3, after V lost 4 bases and J lost 3 bases. CDR3 amino acids: CASSPTGDYGYTF. DNA for the CDR3: TGCGCCAGCAGCCCTACAGGGGACTATGGCTACACCTTC.

This clone was seen more than once but under ten times. J is TRBJ2-7 and V is TRBV2; 9 bases map to TRBD1. V shed 3 bases, J shed 2 bases, and the junction held 8 bases outside the gene matches. The CDR3 sequence is 16 residues long. Germline V gives CDR1 SNHLY, CDR2 FYNNEI. The CDR3 coding sequence is TGTGCCAGCAGTGAGGAGGGACAGGGCAACCCCTACGAGCAGTACTTC. It specifies CASSEEGQGNPYEQYF.

The V gene is TRBV30, the J gene TRBJ2-7; TRBD2 is a possible D gene (5 bases). Trimming took off 0 bases at V and 6 bases at J, with 15 bases between the two ends. The CDR3 spans 14 residues. Germline CDR1 GTSNPN, CDR2 SVGIG (reference sequence). For the CDR3, the DNA is TGTGCCTGGAGTGTACCTCGAGGGCCACGCGAGCAGTACTTC. Translated, it gives CAWSVPRGPREQYF.

J is TRBJ2-3 and V is TRBV18, with 12 bases that match TRBD2. This CDR3 is built from 17 residues. The germline gives CDR1 KGHSH, CDR2 LQKENI. Germline trimming cut 1 base from V and 2 bases from J; bases unmatched to any gene: 4. CDR3 bases: TGTGCCAGCTCACCACGGACTAGCGGGGTCGCCACAGATACGCAGTATTTT. The encoded protein is CASSPRTSGVATDTQYF.

The CDR3 region is CASSLRGRSDSPLHF. The CDR3 coding sequence is TGTGCCAGCAGCCTCAGGGGGCGAAGCGATTCACCCCTCCACTTT. The chain recombines TRBV3-1 (or the pseudogene TRBV3-2) with TRBJ1-6; TRBD1 aligns across 8 bases. Germline assignment: CDR1 LGHDT and CDR2 YNNKEL (reference sequence). The CDR3 is 15 residues long. The trim removed 4 bases at V and 8 bases at J, leaving 7 bases unmatched.

The chain joins TRBV5-5 to TRBJ1-4, with 7 bases aligning to TRBD1. The CDR3 consists of 16 residues. Per germline, CDR1 SGHKS and CDR2 YYEKEE (reference sequence). J lost 1 base, V lost 3 bases, and 6 bases had no gene match. The CDR3 protein is CASSWARGETNEKLFF. The DNA of the CDR3 is TGTGCCAGCAGCTGGGCCAGGGGGGAAACTAATGAAAAACTGTTTTTT. The entire variable domain, with the rest obtained from reference TRBV5-5 and TRBJ1-4, is as follows: DAGVTQSPTHLIKTRGQQVTLRCSPISGHKSVSWYQQVLGQGPQFIFQYYEKEERGRGNFPDRFSARQFPNYSSELNVNALLLGDSALYLCASSWARGETNEKLFFGSGTQLSVL.

This clone was counted only a few times. The CDR3 reads CASSRGQGNTEAFF. The CDR3 nucleotides are TGTGCCAGCAGCCGCGGACAGGGAAACACTGAAGCTTTCTTT. This rearrangement joins TRBV2 to TRBJ1-1; TRBD1 matches 8 bases. CDR1 and CDR2 from the germline V gene are SNHLY and FYNNEI. CDR3 length equals 14 residues. V lost 6 bases and J lost 2; bases outside the gene matches: 5.

CDR3 sequence reads: CASSLGGTGGQETQYF. The CDR3 region has the DNA TGTGCCAGCAGCTTAGGCGGGACAGGGGGCCAAGAGACCCAGTACTTC. The J gene is TRBJ2-5, the V gene TRBV11-3; 11 bases map to TRBD1. CDR1 is SGHNT, CDR2 YENEEA, per germline. The junction had 2 bases not matched to a gene; V was cut back by 1 base and J by 1 base. This CDR3 is built from 16 residues.

The chain carries TRBV2 and TRBJ1-2; D not resolved. V was shortened by 1 base and J by 5 bases, with 8 bases between the two germline ends. CDR3 size: 13 residues. Germline CDR1 and CDR2: SNHLY and FYNNEI. CDR3 DNA sequence: TGTGCCAGCAGTGAAGAGCCACTGTATGGCTACACCTTC. This sequence encodes CASSEEPLYGYTF.

The count of this clone is one. This chain joins TRBV2 and TRBJ1-2; a weak D match, TRBD1 (6 bases). Looked up from germline, CDR1 is SNHLY and CDR2 is FYNNEI. The CDR3 extends over 15 amino acids. Trimming stripped 5 bases from V and 4 bases from J, with 17 bases between. CDR3 sequence: CASSPEVGAGYGYTF. CDR3 nucleotide sequence: TGTGCCAGCAGTCCTGAGGTGGGGGCCGGCTATGGCTACACCTTC.